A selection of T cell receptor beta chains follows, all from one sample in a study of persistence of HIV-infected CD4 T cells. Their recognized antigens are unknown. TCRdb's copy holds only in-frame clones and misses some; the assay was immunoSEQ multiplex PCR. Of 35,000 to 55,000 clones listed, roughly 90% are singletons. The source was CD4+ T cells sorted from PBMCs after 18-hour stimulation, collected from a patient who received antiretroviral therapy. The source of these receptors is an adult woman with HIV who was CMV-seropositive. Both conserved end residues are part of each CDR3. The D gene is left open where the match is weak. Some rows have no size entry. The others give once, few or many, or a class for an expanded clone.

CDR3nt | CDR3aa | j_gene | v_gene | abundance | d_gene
TGCGCCAGCAGAGGTATTTGGGAGCAGTACTTC | CASRGIWEQYF | TRBJ2-7 | TRBV10-2 | . | .
TGTGCCAGCAGCGCAGGGTTATGGAACACTGAAGCTTTCTTT | CASSAGLWNTEAFF | TRBJ1-1 | TRBV6-4 | . | .
TGCAGCGTTGGTGGCAGCGTCGGTGAAAAGCAGTACTTC | CSVGGSVGEKQYF | TRBJ2-7 | TRBV29-1 | . | .
TGTGCCAGCTCGTGGGGTGTACAAGAGACCCAGTACTTC | CASSWGVQETQYF | TRBJ2-5 | TRBV6-5 | . | .
TGTGCCAGCAGCCGGCAAGCGGGCAGGGGTGGGGATACGCAGTATTTT | CASSRQAGRGGDTQYF | TRBJ2-3 | TRBV3-1/TRBV3-2 | . | .
TGCGCCAGCAGTGAAGGGGGGCGATTGTCGGCCCAGTACTTC | CASSEGGRLSAQYF | TRBJ2-5 | TRBV10-2 | . | .
TGTGCCAGCAGTCGGGGACAGGGGTCGACGGACACTGAAGCTTTCTTT | CASSRGQGSTDTEAFF | TRBJ1-1 | TRBV5-4 | . | TRBD1
TGCAGCGCCCGAGATAGTAATCAGCCCCAGCATTTT | CSARDSNQPQHF | TRBJ1-5 | TRBV29-1 | . | .
TGTGCCAGCAGTTTTGACGAGGAGACCCAGTACTTC | CASSFDEETQYF | TRBJ2-5 | TRBV12-3/TRBV12-4 | . | .
TGTGCCAGCAGTTACATAGGACACAAATGGGATACGCAGTATTTT | CASSYIGHKWDTQYF | TRBJ2-3 | TRBV6-2/TRBV6-3 | . | .
TGTGCTAGTGGTTTGGGACTAGCGGGGGGGATAGCCAAAAACATTCAGTACTTC | CASGLGLAGGIAKNIQYF | TRBJ2-4 | TRBV12-5 | . | TRBD2
TGTGCCAGTAGTATTTCCGGGATAGGGAATTCACCCCTCCACTTT | CASSISGIGNSPLHF | TRBJ1-6 | TRBV19 | . | .
TGTGCCAGCAGTTTCGGGGCAGGGACGTACACCTTC | CASSFGAGTYTF | TRBJ1-2 | TRBV28 | . | .
TGTGCCAGCAGCCAAGATAGTAGGACAAATGAGCAGTTCTTC | CASSQDSRTNEQFF | TRBJ2-1 | TRBV3-1/TRBV3-2 | . | .
TGTGCCAGCAGTTTAGTGGAGACAGGGGCCAAAAACATTCAGTACTTC | CASSLVETGAKNIQYF | TRBJ2-4 | TRBV28 | . | TRBD1
TGTGCCAGCAGCGCCGCCGGGACAGGGATTGCCGGGGAGCTGTTTTTT | CASSAAGTGIAGELFF | TRBJ2-2 | TRBV3-1/TRBV3-2 | . | TRBD1
TGTGCCAGCAGCGCACTACAGAGGAACACTGAAGCTTTCTTT | CASSALQRNTEAFF | TRBJ1-1 | TRBV9 | . | .
TGTGCCAGCAGCCCCACATACAATGAGCAGTTCTTC | CASSPTYNEQFF | TRBJ2-1 | TRBV2 | . | .
TGTGCCAGCAGTTTGACAGGGGTTCCCACAGATACGCAGTATTTT | CASSLTGVPTDTQYF | TRBJ2-3 | TRBV6-8 | . | TRBD1
TGTGCCAGCAGTATCCCAGCCGGGGAGCTGTTTTTT | CASSIPAGELFF | TRBJ2-2 | TRBV5-4 | . | .
TGTGCCAGCAACACCCGACAGGGATACGGCTACACCTTC | CASNTRQGYGYTF | TRBJ1-2 | TRBV6-5 | few | TRBD1
TGTGCCACTGCCGTGATCCAAGAGACCCAGTACTTC | CATAVIQETQYF | TRBJ2-5 | TRBV12-3/TRBV12-4 | . | .
TGCGCCAGCAGCTTGGGGCCCGACAATGAGCAGTTCTTC | CASSLGPDNEQFF | TRBJ2-1 | TRBV5-1 | . | .
TGTGCCAGCAGCCCCCTGGGGGGAAGCAATCAGCCCCAGCATTTT | CASSPLGGSNQPQHF | TRBJ1-5 | TRBV6-5 | . | .
TGTGCCAGCAGTGACCCCTTCTACACAGATACGCAGTATTTT | CASSDPFYTDTQYF | TRBJ2-3 | TRBV25-1 | once | .
TGTGCCAGCAGCCCAAGGGGTTCTGGGGCCAACGTCCTGACTTTC | CASSPRGSGANVLTF | TRBJ2-6 | TRBV2 | . | .
TGCAGCGCTACGGGGGGGGGCAAAGGTTCAGAGACCCAGTACTTC | CSATGGGKGSETQYF | TRBJ2-5 | TRBV29-1 | . | TRBD2
TGTGCCAGCAGCCCGCGGACAGGAGATAACTATGGCTACACCTTC | CASSPRTGDNYGYTF | TRBJ1-2 | TRBV7-9 | once | TRBD1
TGCGCCAGCAGCTTGGATTATGGTTATGGCTACACCTTC | CASSLDYGYGYTF | TRBJ1-2 | TRBV5-1 | . | .
TGTGCCAGCAGCTTATACGGTACAGAGCAGTTCTTC | CASSLYGTEQFF | TRBJ2-1 | TRBV7-3 | once | .
TGTGCCAGTAGTATAGATCCTAGCAATCAGCCCCAGCATTTT | CASSIDPSNQPQHF | TRBJ1-5 | TRBV19 | . | .
TGCAGTGCTAGTCAGGGTGCCACTGAAGCTTTCTTT | CSASQGATEAFF | TRBJ1-1 | TRBV20-1 | . | .
TGTGCCAGTAGTCCGTTGACAGGACCTAAGCAGTACTTC | CASSPLTGPKQYF | TRBJ2-7 | TRBV19 | few | .
TGTGCCAGCAGTGAATACAGGTTCTATGGCTACACCTTC | CASSEYRFYGYTF | TRBJ1-2 | TRBV2 | . | .
TGTGCCAGCAGCCGCGATCCCAGCTTCGCCTACGAGCAGTACTTC | CASSRDPSFAYEQYF | TRBJ2-7 | TRBV5-8 | once | .
TGCGCCAGCAGCTTGGGGACAGGAGAAGCTTTCTTT | CASSLGTGEAFF | TRBJ1-1 | TRBV5-1 | once | TRBD1
TGTGCCAGCAGCAAGGGGAGGCGAGCGGATACGCAGTATTTT | CASSKGRRADTQYF | TRBJ2-3 | TRBV11-1 | . | .
TGTGCCAGCAGCTTACAGGGAGTGGAGCCCCAGCATTTT | CASSLQGVEPQHF | TRBJ1-5 | TRBV12-3/TRBV12-4 | . | .
TGTGCCAGCAGCCCCCGGACTAGCCTAGTTGTGGCCAAAAACATTCAGTACTTC | CASSPRTSLVVAKNIQYF | TRBJ2-4 | TRBV11-2 | . | TRBD2
TGCGCCAGCAGCGGGACAGGTTACAATGAGCAGTTCTTC | CASSGTGYNEQFF | TRBJ2-1 | TRBV10-1 | . | TRBD1
TGTGCCAGTAGTATAAAAGGGGGCTCTGTAGGGTCACCCCTCCACTTT | CASSIKGGSVGSPLHF | TRBJ1-6 | TRBV19 | . | TRBD1
TGTGCCAGCAGCTCCACAGGGGGGAATCAGCCCCAGCATTTT | CASSSTGGNQPQHF | TRBJ1-5 | TRBV5-6 | . | TRBD1
TGCAGTGCTAATGACAGGGCAAGGGGAGCTTTCTTT | CSANDRARGAFF | TRBJ1-1 | TRBV20-1 | . | TRBD1
TGTGCCAGCAGTGCAGAAGCCGGGACAGGAACCTACGAGCAGTACTTC | CASSAEAGTGTYEQYF | TRBJ2-7 | TRBV6-4 | few | TRBD1
TGTGCCAGCTCACCACTAGCGGGGCGTAGCACAGATACGCAGTATTTT | CASSPLAGRSTDTQYF | TRBJ2-3 | TRBV18 | . | TRBD2
TGTGCCAGCACCGAAGGTTTCGGAGGAGACACCATATATTTT | CASTEGFGGDTIYF | TRBJ1-3 | TRBV2 | . | .
TGTGCCAGCAGTCGGACGGGAGGGCAGTTCTTC | CASSRTGGQFF | TRBJ2-1 | TRBV12-3/TRBV12-4 | . | TRBD2
TGTGCCTCCTCACTTGAGGGGGCCGGCGGAGGCACTGAAGCTTTCTTT | CASSLEGAGGGTEAFF | TRBJ1-1 | TRBV24-1 | . | TRBD1
TGTGCCAGCAGTGAATTTGGGGCCAAGGCCTATGGCTACACCTTC | CASSEFGAKAYGYTF | TRBJ1-2 | TRBV25-1 | . | .
TGTGCCAGCAGCCCCTCCCGGGCGCGGGGGGGCTTGGGAGATACGCAGTATTTT | CASSPSRARGGLGDTQYF | TRBJ2-3 | TRBV9 | . | TRBD2
TGTGCCAGCAGTCCATTCATAGGGACAGGGGAGAGAAATGAGCAGTTCTTC | CASSPFIGTGERNEQFF | TRBJ2-1 | TRBV6-6 | . | TRBD1
TGTGCCAGCAGCTTGGCAGGAAGACCAGTGATGAACACTGAAGCTTTCTTT | CASSLAGRPVMNTEAFF | TRBJ1-1 | TRBV5-4 | . | .
TGTGCCAGTAGTCAGACAGTCACGGGCTCTGGCTACACCTTC | CASSQTVTGSGYTF | TRBJ1-2 | TRBV19 | . | .
TGCGCCAGCAGCTTGGCCTGGGAATTGGGAACTGAAGCTTTCTTT | CASSLAWELGTEAFF | TRBJ1-1 | TRBV5-1 | . | .
TGTGCCAGCAGTGAAGTGGGGGGGCAGGCTGGAGCCCAGCATTTT | CASSEVGGQAGAQHF | TRBJ1-5 | TRBV2 | . | .
TGTGCCAGCACCCGGACAGGGGGCGCAGGGAGGATTGCTGAAAAACTGTTTTTT | CASTRTGGAGRIAEKLFF | TRBJ1-4 | TRBV11-2 | . | TRBD1
TGTGCCAGCAGCCCTAGGGCGGGGTTCGGGACGGATAACTATGGCTACACCTTC | CASSPRAGFGTDNYGYTF | TRBJ1-2 | TRBV5-5 | . | .
TGTGCCAGCAGCGTTCTTAGCGCGCACAACACAGATACGCAGTATTTT | CASSVLSAHNTDTQYF | TRBJ2-3 | TRBV9 | . | .